A single sample gave rise to the 27 T cell receptor beta chains below, sequenced in a study of vaccination and CD4 T cells after COVID-19. Treatment defined: approximately nine-day PBMC culture with coronavirus spike peptide pools or control peptides (ViraFEST assay). CD4+ T cells that came from the unexposed donor were collected before the COVID-19 pandemic (2011-2018). Their target antigens are unknown. CD4+ T cells that had been cultured provided DNA sequenced with the Oncomine TCR Beta short-read assay. TCRdb re-analysed the PCR reads in MiXCR, keeping a single row per CDR3 protein. This table has about 4,900 distinct CDR3 sequences, 35% to 45% appearing once. The sample taken for sequencing was CD4+ T cells from blood, cultured in vitro. The receptors were gathered from a human donor in good health.

V usage is TRBV25-1 and J usage is TRBJ2-3; D is unresolved. V was cut by 4 bases and J by 1 base, with 9 bases left in between. Germline CDR1 and CDR2: MGHDK and SYGVNS. The length of the CDR3 is 14 residues. The CDR3 is CASSGKDGTDTQYF. The CDR3 DNA follows: TGTGCCAGCAGTGGGAAAGACGGCACAGATACGCAGTATTTT.

The sample holds a few counts of this clonotype. The rearrangement uses TRBV5-8 and TRBJ1-2; no definite D call. V lost 4 bases to trimming and J lost 7 bases, with 11 bases between them. Germline loops: CDR1 SGHTS, CDR2 YDEGEE. The CDR3 has 12 residues. Here the CDR3 reads CASSPSGRGYTF. CDR3 bases: TGTGCCAGCAGCCCCTCCGGTCGTGGCTACACCTTC.

This clonotype came up a few times. The CDR3: CSAPTERVTEAFF. In DNA, the CDR3 is TGCAGTGCGCCGACGGAACGGGTCACTGAAGCTTTCTTT. V gene TRBV20-1 combines with J gene TRBJ1-1; no definite D call. V was cut by 6 bases and J by 4 bases, with 15 bases left in between. The CDR3 extends over 13 amino acids. Germline V gives CDR1 DFQATT, CDR2 SNEGSKA (reference sequence).

This clonotype was seen only a few times. The rearrangement links TRBV10-1 to TRBJ2-5, with TRBD2 matching over 9 bases. CDR3 length: 16 amino acids. CDR1 and CDR2 from the germline V gene are WNHNN and SYGVQD (reference sequence). The junction had 10 bases not matched to a gene; V was cut back by 3 bases and J by 5 bases. The chain's CDR3 is CASSEGSGGPGETQYF. The CDR3 DNA is TGCGCCAGCAGTGAAGGTAGCGGGGGTCCCGGGGAGACCCAGTACTTC.

The chain recombines TRBV7-3 with TRBJ2-2; TRBD2 matches 7 bases. CDR3 length: 15 amino acids. The trim removed 5 bases at V and 1 base at J, leaving 4 bases unmatched. Germline CDR1 SGHTA, CDR2 FQGTGA. The CDR3 DNA follows: TGTGCCAGCAGCCCCTCGGGGGGGAACACCGGGGAGCTGTTTTTT. Translation gives CASSPSGGNTGELFF. Full variable domain (missing parts from reference TRBV7-3 and TRBJ2-2): GAGVSQTPSNKVTEKGKYVELRCDPISGHTALYWYRQSLGQGPEFLIYFQGTGAADDSGLPNDRFFAVRPEGSVSTLKIQRTERGDSAVYLCASSPSGGNTGELFFGEGSRLTVL.

This clonotype has more than one count but fewer than ten. The gene calls are TRBV6-2 or TRBV6-3 and TRBJ1-5; D not resolved. Germline V gene sequence: CDR1 MNHEY, CDR2 SVGEGT. V was clipped by 2 bases and J by 7 bases, with 15 bases between them. The CDR3 spans 15 residues. The CDR3 is CASSYPVKRRQPQHF. CDR3 in DNA: TGTGCCAGCAGTTACCCGGTCAAGAGAAGACAGCCCCAGCATTTT.

This clonotype turned up a few times. The CDR3 protein is CASSQSDKTYEQYF. CDR3 coding DNA: TGTGCCAGCAGTCAGTCCGACAAGACCTACGAGCAGTACTTC. The V gene is TRBV27, the J gene TRBJ2-7; D not resolved. Between the trimmed V and J ends, which lost 5 bases and 2 bases, there was a span of 13 bases. CDR1 MNHEY and CDR2 SMNVEV come from the germline V gene (reference sequence). The CDR3 loop spans 14 amino acids.

The gene calls are TRBV15 and TRBJ2-7; D may be TRBD1 or TRBD2 (5 bases each). The CDR3 sequence is 16 residues long. V was pared by 3 bases and J by 2 bases, with 17 bases between. Germline V CDR1 and CDR2: LNHNV, YYDKDF (reference sequence). The CDR3 nucleotides read TGTGCCACCAGCAGGGAAACAGGCAGGAGGACCTACGAGCAGTACTTC. It is translated as CATSRETGRRTYEQYF.

The chain links TRBV10-3 to TRBJ1-2; D call uncertain. Trimming pared 5 bases from V and 0 bases from J, leaving 13 bases between. The germline V gene encodes CDR1 ENHRY and CDR2 SYGVKD. This CDR3 has 15 residues. The CDR3 DNA reads TGTGCCATCAGTTTAGGCGGGCGAACTAACTATGGCTACACCTTC. Translated, it gives CAISLGGRTNYGYTF.

In this sample, this clonotype turned up a few times. J is TRBJ2-7 and V is TRBV28; D is unresolved. This CDR3 has 12 residues. V was cut by 2 bases and J by 0 bases, with 2 bases left in between. CDR1 is MDHEN, CDR2 SYDVKM, per germline. The CDR3 DNA reads TGTGCCAGCAGTTTAGGCTCCTACGAGCAGTACTTC. It specifies CASSLGSYEQYF.

This clonotype is labeled medium-sized (0.01 to 0.1%). The V call is TRBV7-7, the J call TRBJ2-5; 7 bases map to TRBD1. This CDR3 comprises 15 residues. The ends lost 1 base at V and 5 bases at J; junction bases unmatched: 7. CDR1 is SSHAT and CDR2 is FNYEAQ in the germline V gene (reference sequence). The CDR3 nucleotides read TGTGCCAGCAGCTTAGGGTCGACAGGGATGGAGACCCAGTACTTC. Translating gives CASSLGSTGMETQYF.

CDR3 in amino acids: CASSISGTEETQYF. The CDR3 coding sequence is TGTGCCAGTAGTATATCGGGAACAGAAGAGACCCAGTACTTC. The rearrangement joins TRBV19 to TRBJ2-5; TRBD2 is a possible D gene (5 bases). The V end was cut by 2 bases, the J end by 3 bases, with 10 bases between. Germline V gives CDR1 LNHDA, CDR2 SQIVND (reference sequence). The CDR3 loop spans 14 amino acids.

This clonotype has just a few counts. The rearrangement joins TRBV20-1 to TRBJ2-1; D remains unclear. The CDR3 extends over 15 amino acids. Germline loops: CDR1 DFQATT, CDR2 SNEGSKA (reference sequence). V lost 1 base to trimming and J lost 8 bases, with 18 bases between them. CDR3 DNA sequence: TGCAGTGCTAGAGTCATTAGGAACATGGGCGATGAGCAGTTCTTC. It translates to CSARVIRNMGDEQFF.

CDR3 nucleotide sequence: TGTGCCAGCAGCCCCGGGGAAGAGACCCAGTACTTC. This codes for CASSPGEETQYF. The chain is built from TRBV6-2 or TRBV6-3 and TRBJ2-5, with TRBD2 as a possible D gene (5 bases). Looked up from germline, CDR1 is MNHEY and CDR2 is SVGEGT. This CDR3 spans 12 amino acids. V lost 6 bases, J lost 3 bases, and 8 bases lay in between.

This clonotype was picked up a small number of times. CDR3 bases: TGTGCCAGCAGCCTAAGCGAGACCCAGTACTTC. Translating gives CASSLSETQYF. V gene TRBV7-2 combines with J gene TRBJ2-5; D is undetermined. Deletions cut 5 bases from V and 5 bases from J, with 6 bases between. Germline V lookup: CDR1 SGHTA, CDR2 FQGNSA. CDR3 length: 11 residues. Drawing the rest from reference TRBV7-2 and TRBJ2-5, the complete variable domain is GAGVSQSPSNKVTEKGKDVELRCDPISGHTALYWYRQSLGQGLEFLIYFQGNSAPDKSGLPSDRFSAERTGGSVSTLTIQRTQQEDSAVYLCASSLSETQYFGPGTRLLVL.

This clonotype was counted only a few times. This chain links TRBV20-1 with TRBJ1-1; no clear D. This CDR3 spans 12 amino acids. Germline V gene data show CDR1 as DFQATT and CDR2 as SNEGSKA (reference sequence). The V end was cut by 1 base, the J end by 4 bases, with 7 bases between. The CDR3 bases are TGCAGTGCTAGAGCTGGCCCCACTGAAGCTTTCTTT. Amino acid sequence: CSARAGPTEAFF.

This rearrangement joins TRBV5-4 to TRBJ1-1; D remains unclear. The germline gives CDR1 SGHNT, CDR2 YYREEE (reference sequence). V was shortened by 0 bases and J by 4 bases, with 16 bases between the two germline ends. The CDR3 totals 16 residues. CDR3 coding DNA: TGTGCCAGCAGCTTGGCCTCCGGGTGGTCCTCCACTGAAGCTTTCTTT. This sequence encodes CASSLASGWSSTEAFF.

V gene TRBV12-3 or TRBV12-4 combines with J gene TRBJ1-2, with 8 bases fitting TRBD1. V shed 5 bases, J shed 1 base, and the junction held 3 bases outside the gene matches. The CDR3 sequence is 14 residues long. In nucleotides, the CDR3 is TGTGCCAGCAGTCCGGGACAGGTTAACTATGGCTACACCTTC. Its protein product is CASSPGQVNYGYTF.

This clonotype appeared a few times. The rearrangement uses TRBV7-3 and TRBJ1-1; a weak D match, TRBD1 (5 bases). Germline lookup yields CDR1 SGHTA and CDR2 FQGTGA. Deletions cut 2 bases from V and 3 bases from J, with 10 bases between. The CDR3 covers 14 residues. CDR3 DNA sequence: TGTGCCAGCAGCTTATTCAGGGCGGACACTGAAGCTTTCTTT. Translation gives CASSLFRADTEAFF. The complete variable domain, with remaining parts taken from reference TRBV7-3 and TRBJ1-1, reads GAGVSQTPSNKVTEKGKYVELRCDPISGHTALYWYRQSLGQGPEFLIYFQGTGAADDSGLPNDRFFAVRPEGSVSTLKIQRTERGDSAVYLCASSLFRADTEAFFGQGTRLTVV.

This clonotype occurred a few times. The chain carries TRBV6-1 and TRBJ1-1; no reliable D call. Trimming removed 3 bases from V and 0 bases from J, with 5 bases in between. The CDR3 covers 13 residues. CDR1 is MNHNS and CDR2 is SASEGT in the germline V gene. CDR3 in DNA: TGTGCCAGCAGTGACGGCATGAACACTGAAGCTTTCTTT. Translation: CASSDGMNTEAFF.

Sample share makes this clonotype large (0.1 to 1%). The V and J genes are TRBV19 and TRBJ2-7; 12 bases line up with TRBD1. The ends lost 10 bases at V and 6 bases at J; junction bases unmatched: 16. This CDR3 region has 16 residues. Germline V gene data show CDR1 as LNHDA and CDR2 as SQIVND (reference sequence). CDR3 residues: CATGTGGHRGAIEQYF. The CDR3 region has the DNA TGTGCCACCGGGACAGGGGGCCATAGGGGGGCTATCGAGCAGTACTTC.

J is TRBJ1-2 and V is TRBV20-1; D is unresolved. This CDR3 spans 12 amino acids. Trimming shortened V by 6 bases and J by 5 bases, and 13 bases separated the two germline ends. Germline CDR1 DFQATT, CDR2 SNEGSKA (reference sequence). The CDR3 nucleotides read TGCAGTGCCCCTCTAATCACTTATGGCTACACCTTC. Amino acid sequence: CSAPLITYGYTF.

The chain is built from TRBV7-6 and TRBJ2-3; D is undetermined. Germline V gene data show CDR1 as SGHVS and CDR2 as FNYEAQ. There are 14 residues in the CDR3. V gave up 4 bases and J gave up 4 bases, with 12 bases separating them. Written as DNA, the CDR3 is TGTGCCAGCAGCTCCAGAGGACGGGCAGATACGCAGTATTTT. Protein product: CASSSRGRADTQYF.

This clonotype was counted a few times. The CDR3 reads CASSRHGAGGYTF. The CDR3 DNA is TGTGCCAGCAGCCGACATGGGGCGGGTGGCTACACCTTC. The genes are TRBV6-1 and TRBJ1-2; a possible D gene is TRBD1 (5 bases). CDR3 length equals 13 residues. Germline CDR1 MNHNS, CDR2 SASEGT. V gave up 6 bases and J gave up 7 bases, with 15 bases separating them.

This clonotype was counted between two and nine times. This chain connects TRBV20-1 to TRBJ1-5; D ambiguous. The CDR3 runs to 16 residues. From germline, CDR1 is DFQATT and CDR2 SNEGSKA (reference sequence). The germline V and J ends were trimmed by 0 bases and 2 bases, with 14 bases remaining between them. The CDR3 spells CSARDMRGWGNQPQHF. The CDR3 DNA sequence: TGCAGTGCTAGAGATATGCGGGGTTGGGGCAATCAGCCCCAGCATTTT.

The chain has TRBV5-1 and TRBJ2-3; D gene ambiguous. Per the germline V gene, CDR1 is SGHRS and CDR2 is YFSETQ. The V end was cut by 6 bases, the J end by 5 bases, with 7 bases between. CDR3 length equals 11 residues. As DNA, the CDR3 is TGCGCCAGCACTGCTGAAGATACGCAGTATTTT. Protein product: CASTAEDTQYF.

This clonotype was observed a few times. This chain uses TRBV6-1 with TRBJ1-2; D is perhaps TRBD1 (5 bases). This CDR3 has 11 amino acids. The V gene's germline CDR1 is MNHNS and CDR2 SASEGT. Trimming cost V 8 bases and J 14 bases, with 18 bases left between them. CDR3 in amino acids: CASGGAGPETF. The CDR3 coding sequence is TGTGCCAGCGGCGGTGCGGGGCCTGAGACCTTC.